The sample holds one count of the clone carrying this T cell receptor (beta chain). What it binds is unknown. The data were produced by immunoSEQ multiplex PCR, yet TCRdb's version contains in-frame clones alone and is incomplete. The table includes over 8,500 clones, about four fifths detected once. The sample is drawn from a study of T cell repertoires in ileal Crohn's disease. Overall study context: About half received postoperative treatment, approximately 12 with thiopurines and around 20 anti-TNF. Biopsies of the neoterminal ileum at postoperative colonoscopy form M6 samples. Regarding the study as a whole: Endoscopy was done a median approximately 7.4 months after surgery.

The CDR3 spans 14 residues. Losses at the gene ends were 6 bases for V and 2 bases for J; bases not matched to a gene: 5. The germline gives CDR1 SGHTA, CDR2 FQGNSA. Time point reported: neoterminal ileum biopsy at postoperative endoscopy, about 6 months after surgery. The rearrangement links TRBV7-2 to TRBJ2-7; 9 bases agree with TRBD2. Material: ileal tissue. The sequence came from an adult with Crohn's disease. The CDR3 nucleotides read TGTGCCAGCAGTCCTAGCGGGGCAACCTACGAGCAGTACTTC. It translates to CASSPSGATYEQYF.